Sequencing of this TCR beta chain was carried out in a study of T cell responses to AZD1222 COVID-19 vaccine. Libraries were prepared by immunoSEQ multiplex PCR; TCRdb keeps only in-frame clonotypes and omits some of them. There are approximately 160,000 clones in the sample; about 90% occur only once, and roughly 4.6% lies in the top ten. CDR1 is LNHDA, CDR2 SQIVND, per germline (reference sequence). The CDR3 has 14 residues. V lost 9 bases and J lost 4, with 17 bases in between. This sample comprised peripheral blood, obtained on day 0 of AZD1222 vaccination. This sequence originates from an adult in good health. V usage is TRBV19 and J usage is TRBJ2-3; D is unresolved. CDR3 coding DNA: TGTGCCAGCAGTCTTGCAGTCGACCCAGATACGCAGTATTTT. Residues: CASSLAVDPDTQYF.